This T cell receptor (beta chain) was observed in a study of vaccination and CD4 T cells after COVID-19. Sequenced with the Oncomine TCR Beta short-read assay was DNA taken from cultured CD4+ T cells. TCRdb fed the PCR reads into MiXCR, producing one record per CDR3 protein. The sample comprises 8,500 to 13,000 distinct CDR3 sequences, approximately 20% of which are singletons, and about 12% rests with the top ten. Regarding this clonotype: What it binds is unknown.

V shed 5 bases and J 0 bases; nucleotides not matched to a gene: 23. The germline V gene encodes CDR1 SEHNR and CDR2 FQNEAQ (reference sequence). This CDR3 is built from 21 residues. This sample's treatment: roughly 11-day PBMC culture with coronavirus spike peptide pools or control peptides (ViraFEST assay). This rearrangement joins TRBV7-9 to TRBJ1-1; 8 bases fit TRBD1. The source material was CD4+ T cells from blood, cultured in vitro, sampled after SARS-CoV-2 vaccination. The source is a human donor who had recovered from COVID-19. The CDR3 bases are TGTGCCAGCAGCCGGATCCAGGGGGCGATTCGGACAGGCCTTATGAACACTGAAGCTTTCTTT. This sequence encodes CASSRIQGAIRTGLMNTEAFF.